Presented here are 14 T cell receptor beta chains from one specimen sequenced in a study of CD8+CD57+ T cells in acquired aplastic anemia. Genomic DNA served as template for TCR beta VDJ and CDR3 profiling. TCRdb re-called the reads through MiXCR, storing one row per CDR3 protein. Of fewer than 200,000 distinct CDR3 sequences listed, 60% to 70% are singletons. The sequenced material came from sorted CD4+, CD8+, or CD8+CD57+ T cells (not recorded which) from PBMCs. The receptors shown here come from a human donor in good health.

The chain is built from TRBV28 and TRBJ2-5, with D perhaps TRBD1 (7 bases). The CDR3 loop spans 16 amino acids. The germline CDR1 and CDR2 sequences are MDHEN and SYDVKM. V was trimmed by 2 bases and J by 8 bases, leaving 21 bases between them. The CDR3 is CASSLRGRSRGGTQYF. Here the CDR3 DNA reads TGTGCCAGCAGTTTAAGGGGGCGGAGCCGGGGAGGCACCCAGTACTTC.

V is TRBV3-1 and J is TRBJ1-3, with TRBD1 matching over 7 bases. The CDR3 runs 14 residues. Germline values: CDR1 LGHDT, CDR2 YNNKEL (reference sequence). V lost 10 bases, J lost 0 bases, and 6 bases stayed unmatched. In DNA form, the CDR3 reads TGTGCCACCCACGGACAGGTCTCTGGAAACACCATATATTTT. Its protein product is CATHGQVSGNTIYF.

The gene calls are TRBV20-1 and TRBJ2-1; 12 bases match TRBD2. Germline V CDR1 and CDR2: DFQATT, SNEGSKA (reference sequence). Trimming cost V 8 bases and J 5 bases; bases outside gene matches: 10. This CDR3 region has 15 residues. CDR3 in amino acids: CSFPRLAGDHNEQFF. DNA for the CDR3: TGCAGTTTTCCCCGACTAGCGGGGGACCACAATGAGCAGTTCTTC.

This clonotype has a single count. CDR3 region: CSARGQSAEAFF. In nucleotides, the CDR3 is TGCAGTGCTCGAGGACAGAGCGCTGAAGCTTTCTTT. The chain recombines TRBV20-1 with TRBJ1-1; a weak D match, TRBD1 (6 bases). Germline CDR1 and CDR2: DFQATT and SNEGSKA (reference sequence). The CDR3 length is 12 residues. The V gene lost 5 bases and the J gene lost 6 bases, with 13 bases spanning the gap.

V gene TRBV7-9 combines with J gene TRBJ2-7, with 11 bases matching TRBD1. CDR3 length equals 14 residues. With V trimmed by 5 bases and J by 4 bases, 4 bases remained unmatched. CDR1 is SEHNR, CDR2 FQNEAQ, per germline (reference sequence). The CDR3 DNA reads TGTGCCAGCAGCGGGACAGGGGGAATGTACGAGCAGTACTTC. It is translated as CASSGTGGMYEQYF. Supplemented by reference TRBV7-9 and TRBJ2-7, the full variable domain reads DTGVSQNPRHKITKRGQNVTFRCDPISEHNRLYWYRQTLGQGPEFLTYFQNEAQLEKSRLLSDRFSAERPKGSFSTLEIQRTEQGDSAMYLCASSGTGGMYEQYFGPGTRLTVT.

The chain combines TRBV2 with TRBJ1-5; 9 bases fit TRBD1. The CDR3 contains 15 residues. In germline, CDR1 is SNHLY, CDR2 FYNNEI. The V gene end was trimmed by 4 bases and the J gene end by 5 bases; junction bases not matched to a gene: 6. The CDR3 protein is CASSGDRGKDQPQHF. CDR3 nucleotides: TGTGCCAGCAGTGGTGACAGGGGGAAGGATCAGCCCCAGCATTTT.

This clonotype was seen repeatedly, ten times or more. The chain has TRBV6-1 and TRBJ1-5; D not certain. Per the germline V gene, CDR1 is MNHNS and CDR2 is SASEGT. The CDR3 totals 14 residues. Trimming shortened V by 2 bases and J by 0 bases, and 5 bases separated the two germline ends. CDR3 nucleotide sequence: TGTGCCAGCAGTGAATTGGGTAGCAATCAGCCCCAGCATTTT. It is translated as CASSELGSNQPQHF.

The genes are TRBV20-1 and TRBJ1-5; 7 bases are shared with TRBD1. The CDR3 totals 13 residues. The V gene's germline CDR1 is DFQATT and CDR2 SNEGSKA (reference sequence). Germline trimming cut 4 bases from V and 6 bases from J; bases unmatched to any gene: 6. In DNA, the CDR3 is TGCAGTGCTACAGACAGGGCCAGTCAGCCCCAGCATTTT. Its translation is CSATDRASQPQHF.

V and J are TRBV14 and TRBJ2-7; no definite D call. CDR3 length equals 13 residues. Germline lookup yields CDR1 SGHDN and CDR2 FVKESK. V lost 1 base and J lost 9, with 13 bases in between. The chain's CDR3 is CASSQALQTGQYF. In DNA form, the CDR3 reads TGTGCCAGCAGCCAAGCTCTACAAACGGGGCAGTACTTC.

Concerning this clonotype itself: This clone may be a read error of a much larger clone one base away. The chain carries TRBV5-1 and TRBJ1-1; 8 bases are shared with TRBD1. This CDR3 is 14 amino acids long. Looked up from germline, CDR1 is SGHRS and CDR2 is YFSETQ. DNA for the CDR3: TGCGCCAGCAGCATGGCAGGGGGCTACACTGGAGCTTTCTTT. Protein product: CASSMAGGYTGAFF. Drawing the rest from reference TRBV5-1 and TRBJ1-1, the complete variable domain is KAGVTQTPRYLIKTRGQQVTLSCSPISGHRSVSWYQQTPGQGLQFLFEYFSETQRNKGNFPGRFSGRQFSNSRSEMNVSTLELGDSALYLCASSMAGGYTGAFFGQGTRLTVV.

This clonotype has a count of ten or more. The rearrangement links TRBV20-1 to TRBJ1-1, with a possible D match to TRBD1 (5 bases). The CDR3 extends over 11 amino acids. V was cut by 7 bases and J by 8 bases, with 14 bases left in between. The germline gives CDR1 DFQATT, CDR2 SNEGSKA (reference sequence). The CDR3 is CSVSDKLEAFF. The CDR3 DNA sequence: TGCAGTGTCTCGGACAAGCTAGAAGCTTTCTTT.

The J gene is TRBJ2-1, the V gene TRBV27; D is possibly TRBD2 (5 bases). CDR1 and CDR2 (germline): MNHEY, SMNVEV (reference sequence). With 0 bases removed from V and 3 bases from J, the gap between germline ends came to 9 bases. The CDR3 contains 15 residues. This chain's CDR3 is CASSLSFSGYNEQFF. The CDR3 DNA reads TGTGCCAGCAGTTTATCCTTCAGCGGCTACAATGAGCAGTTCTTC.

The chain employs TRBV7-2 and TRBJ1-5, with D unclear. The germline V gene has CDR1 SGHTA and CDR2 FQGNSA. Trimming pared 1 base from V and 4 bases from J, leaving 11 bases between. CDR3 size: 15 residues. As DNA, the CDR3 is TGTGCCAGCAGCTTAGGTAAGGGATCGAATCAGCCCCAGCATTTT. Amino acid sequence: CASSLGKGSNQPQHF.

The V call is TRBV15, the J call TRBJ2-7, with a possible D match to TRBD1 (5 bases). CDR3 size: 15 residues. V dropped 1 base and J dropped 6 bases, with 16 bases sitting between them. The germline gives CDR1 LNHNV, CDR2 YYDKDF (reference sequence). The CDR3 loop is CATSRAQTARGEQYF. In DNA form, the CDR3 reads TGTGCCACCAGCAGAGCCCAGACTGCAAGGGGCGAGCAGTACTTC.